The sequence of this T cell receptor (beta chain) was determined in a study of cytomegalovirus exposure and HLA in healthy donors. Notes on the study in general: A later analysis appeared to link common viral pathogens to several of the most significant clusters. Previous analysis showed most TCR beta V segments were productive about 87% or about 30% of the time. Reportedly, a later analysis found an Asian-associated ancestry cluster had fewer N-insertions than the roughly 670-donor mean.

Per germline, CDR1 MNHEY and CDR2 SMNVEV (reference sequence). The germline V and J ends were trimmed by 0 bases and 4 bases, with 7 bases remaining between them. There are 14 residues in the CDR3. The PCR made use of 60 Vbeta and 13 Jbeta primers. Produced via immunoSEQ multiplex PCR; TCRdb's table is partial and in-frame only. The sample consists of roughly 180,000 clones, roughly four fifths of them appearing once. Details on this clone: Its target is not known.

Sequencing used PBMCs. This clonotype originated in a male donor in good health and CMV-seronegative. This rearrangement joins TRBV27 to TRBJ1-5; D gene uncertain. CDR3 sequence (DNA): TGTGCCAGCAGTTTATCTTTGGAGAATCAGCCCCAGCATTTT. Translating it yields CASSLSLENQPQHF.